The 17 T cell receptor beta chains below all came from one sample that was sequenced in a study of blood T cell repertoires in COVID-19. Sequenced by immunoSEQ multiplex PCR; TCRdb stores in-frame clones only, minus some. The sample contains over 70,000 clones, 90% of which appear only once. Sequencing was carried out using peripheral blood. All receptors derive from a man between 18 and 29 years old with COVID-19, enrolled during active disease.

The CDR3 is CASSFGRRVDQPQHF. DNA of the CDR3: TGTGCCAGCAGTTTTGGGCGCAGGGTAGATCAGCCCCAGCATTTT. The V and J genes are TRBV28 and TRBJ1-5, with D possibly TRBD1 on 5 matching bases. From germline, CDR1 is MDHEN and CDR2 SYDVKM. Trimming took 3 bases from V and 5 from J, leaving 14 bases between them. There are 15 residues in the CDR3. Variable domain in full (rest from reference TRBV28 and TRBJ1-5): DVKVTQSSRYLVKRTGEKVFLECVQDMDHENMFWYRQDPGLGLRLIYFSYDVKMKEKGDIPEGYSVSREKKERFSLILESASTNQTSMYLCASSFGRRVDQPQHFGDGTRLSIL.

The chain employs TRBV24-1 and TRBJ1-2; 11 positions match TRBD1. The CDR3 sequence is 16 residues long. V dropped 7 bases and J dropped 4; count of bases not matched to a gene: 10. Germline values: CDR1 KGHDR, CDR2 SFDVKD. CDR3 in amino acids: CATSTLSDRGLYGYTF. CDR3 nucleotide sequence: TGTGCCACCAGCACCCTTTCGGACAGGGGGCTCTATGGCTACACCTTC.

This clone was detected a few times. This chain joins TRBV5-5 and TRBJ1-2, with TRBD1 matching 7 bases. In germline, CDR1 is SGHKS, CDR2 YYEKEE (reference sequence). The CDR3 length is 15 residues. J lost 2 bases, V lost 5 bases, and 9 bases had no gene match. The CDR3 here is CASRRTSGGNYGYTF. CDR3 DNA sequence: TGTGCCAGCAGACGCACTTCAGGGGGGAACTATGGCTACACCTTC.

The chain recombines TRBV12-3 or TRBV12-4 with TRBJ2-7, with 7 bases aligning to TRBD1. V shed 7 bases, J shed 9 bases, and the junction held 12 bases outside the gene matches. This CDR3 spans 13 amino acids. Written as DNA, the CDR3 is TGTGCCAGCACCCCAGCTGGGACAGTAGGGCAGTACTTC. This gives the protein CASTPAGTVGQYF.

J is TRBJ1-3 and V is TRBV30, with D hard to call. The CDR3 has 12 amino acids. The ends were cut back, 3 bases at V and 5 bases at J, with 8 bases in the middle. CDR1 is GTSNPN, CDR2 SVGIG, per germline (reference sequence). The CDR3 reads CAWRQLRNTIYF. The CDR3, as DNA: TGTGCCTGGAGACAGCTAAGAAACACCATATATTTT.

The chain couples TRBV2 to TRBJ1-2, with 7 bases lining up with TRBD1. CDR1 is SNHLY and CDR2 is FYNNEI in the germline V gene. Unmatched junction bases numbered 6, after V lost 11 bases and J lost 6 bases. This CDR3 comprises 11 residues. CDR3 nucleotide sequence: TGTGCCGGCGGACAGGCCGATGGCTACACCTTC. Translated: CAGGQADGYTF.

The genes are TRBV3-1 (or the pseudogene TRBV3-2) and TRBJ1-2, with TRBD1 identical over 8 bases. CDR3 length: 17 amino acids. With V trimmed by 4 bases and J by 4 bases, 14 bases remained unmatched. CDR1 and CDR2 (germline): LGHDT, YNNKEL (reference sequence). This chain's CDR3 is CASSPLKLTGATYGYTF. In DNA, the CDR3 is TGTGCCAGCAGCCCACTCAAACTGACAGGGGCGACCTATGGCTACACCTTC.

The V call is TRBV11-3, the J call TRBJ2-1; 8 positions match TRBD2. The junction had 17 bases not matched to a gene; V was cut back by 5 bases and J by 2 bases. Germline CDR1 reads SGHNT; CDR2 reads YENEEA. The CDR3 spans 19 residues. Written as DNA, the CDR3 is TGTGCCAGCAGCCCCCACCCCGCCGAGCGGGGGCTTCCCTACAATGAGCAGTTCTTC. The encoded protein is CASSPHPAERGLPYNEQFF.

This clone was seen only once. V and J are TRBV7-9 and TRBJ1-2, with TRBD1 matching over 9 bases. Germline assignment: CDR1 SEHNR and CDR2 FQNEAQ (reference sequence). V shed 7 bases and J 8 bases; nucleotides not matched to a gene: 5. This CDR3 has 12 residues. In DNA, the CDR3 is TGTGCCAGCATAGGGACAGGGTACGGCTACACCTTC. Residues: CASIGTGYGYTF.

The chain joins TRBV6-2 or TRBV6-3 to TRBJ2-2; D not resolved. Trimming took off 5 bases at V and 6 bases at J, with 4 bases between the two ends. Germline V gene lookup returns CDR1 MNHEY and CDR2 SVGEGT. The CDR3 loop spans 11 amino acids. Here the CDR3 reads CASSPAGELFF. The CDR3 DNA follows: TGTGCCAGCAGTCCAGCCGGGGAGCTGTTTTTT.

J is TRBJ1-1 and V is TRBV6-5, with D uncertain. V lost 0 bases, J lost 1 base, and 6 bases lay in between. This CDR3 spans 14 amino acids. From germline, CDR1 is MNHEY and CDR2 SVGAGI. CDR3 sequence reads: CASSYSTENTEAFF. The CDR3 DNA sequence: TGTGCCAGCAGTTACTCGACTGAGAACACTGAAGCTTTCTTT.

V usage is TRBV15 and J usage is TRBJ2-1; D might be TRBD1 (5 bases). Germline values: CDR1 LNHNV, CDR2 YYDKDF (reference sequence). The CDR3 loop spans 15 amino acids. The V end lost 5 bases, the J end lost 2 bases, and 13 bases lay between the germline ends. The CDR3 nucleotides read TGTGCCACCAGCCTTGGAACACAGGCCTACAATGAGCAGTTCTTC. Translated: CATSLGTQAYNEQFF.

This sequence joins TRBV29-1 and TRBJ2-5; a weak D match, TRBD2 (5 bases). Germline V lookup: CDR1 SQVTM, CDR2 ANQGSEA. Between the trimmed V and J ends, which lost 4 bases and 9 bases, there was a span of 21 bases. The CDR3 is 14 amino acids. CDR3 sequence (DNA): TGCAGCGTTGTGTGGCGGGCCCAGGAAGTAGCCCAGTACTTC. This encodes CSVVWRAQEVAQYF.

The rearrangement links TRBV2 to TRBJ2-7, with D possibly matching TRBD1 (6 bases). The CDR3 covers 14 residues. The germline V gene has CDR1 SNHLY and CDR2 FYNNEI. The V and J ends lost 5 bases and 2 bases respectively, with 13 bases between them. The CDR3 nucleotides read TGTGCCAGCAGTAACTGGGGGCTTACCTACGAGCAGTACTTC. Translating it yields CASSNWGLTYEQYF.

J is TRBJ2-5 and V is TRBV1; TRBD1 is the table's D call, not checked against the DNA. TRBV1 counts as a pseudogene. CDR3 length equals 15 residues. The DNA for the CDR3 is TGCACCAGCAGCGGACATACACTGTACCAAGAGACCCAGTACTTC. This sequence encodes CTSSGHTLYQETQYF.

In its sample, this clone was seen a few times. This chain joins TRBV7-9 and TRBJ1-3; 8 bases align to TRBD1. Germline CDR1 and CDR2: SEHNR and FQNEAQ (reference sequence). Trimming removed 5 bases from V and 2 bases from J; junction bases left unmatched: 8. The CDR3 is 16 residues long. In nucleotides, the CDR3 is TGTGCCAGCAGCCCAGGGGGCTTTTGGGCTGGAAACACCATATATTTT. Translating gives CASSPGGFWAGNTIYF.

The V call is TRBV10-3, the J call TRBJ2-3; 7 bases agree with TRBD1. Unmatched junction bases numbered 4, after V lost 0 bases and J lost 1 base. The CDR3 contains 16 residues. Looked up from germline, CDR1 is ENHRY and CDR2 is SYGVKD. CDR3 bases: TGTGCCATCAGTGAGTCTAGGGGGCGACGCACAGATACGCAGTATTTT. This codes for CAISESRGRRTDTQYF.